What follows is one T cell receptor beta chain and its context. The entry originates in a study of blood T cells in healthy people across ages. The CDR3 loop spans 15 amino acids. Germline-derived CDR1 and CDR2 are SGHRS and YFSETQ. Trimming removed 4 bases at V and 3 bases at J, with 16 bases between. With a J-beta primer mix and a sample-barcoded 5' primer, a second PCR ran about 7 to 12 cycles. TCRdb used MiXCR to reprocess the 5' RACE reads, holding one entry per CDR3 protein. The data contain 630,000 or so distinct CDR3 sequences, roughly 30% of them seen just once; the ten biggest clones take up about 16%.

Sequencing input: blood. This receptor was identified in an elderly woman in good health. The chain employs TRBV5-1 and TRBJ1-1; D remains unclear. Here the CDR3 reads CASSQNSMGYTEAFF. For the CDR3, the DNA is TGCGCCAGCAGCCAAAATTCAATGGGGTACACTGAAGCTTTCTTT.